This T cell receptor beta chain emerged from a study of blood T cell repertoires in COVID-19. Study-wide context: Sites across the United States, Italy and Spain contributed samples from acute and convalescent COVID-19. In each case, the material was cDNA or gDNA derived from T cells, B-cell-depleted T cells, or PBMCs.

TCRdb keeps only in-frame clones here, not all; method: immunoSEQ multiplex PCR. The sample consists of around 82,000 clones, approximately 86% of them appearing once. V was pared by 0 bases and J by 0 bases, with 9 bases between. Germline V gives CDR1 SGHNT, CDR2 YYREEE (reference sequence). This CDR3 comprises 16 residues. Seattle researchers signed up patients amid active infection and tracked them longitudinally. The chain combines TRBV5-4 with TRBJ2-2; a possible D gene is TRBD2 (6 bases). The sequence derives from a man older than 75 with COVID-19, enrolled during active disease. The sample consisted of peripheral blood. The CDR3 nucleotides read TGTGCCAGCAGCTTGGGTCGGGGGTCGAACACCGGGGAGCTGTTTTTT. This encodes CASSLGRGSNTGELFF.